The 10 T cell receptor beta chains presented below share a single source sample, sequenced in a study of regulatory T cells in long-lasting Graves disease. Time point in this sample: newly diagnosed GD, antithyroid drugs for less than 3 months. Extracted RNA from PBMCs served as the source of the TCR library. The TCR beta library used iRepertoire HTBI primers with Arm-PCR amplification of CDR3. Via MiXCR, TCRdb re-called the multiplex PCR reads, giving one row per CDR3 protein. The sample has about 530,000 distinct CDR3 sequences; roughly 16% are singletons. These data also formed part of another study, on T cells in Graves' hyperthyroidism and ophthalmopathy.

This specimen was peripheral blood mononuclear cells (PBMCs), taken at new diagnosis, from a patient treated with antithyroid drugs. The receptors derive from a woman aged 35-65 years with Graves disease.

The chain links TRBV19 to TRBJ1-5; D uncertain. V gave up 2 bases and J gave up 5 bases, with 13 bases separating them. Per the germline V gene, CDR1 is LNHDA and CDR2 is SQIVND (reference sequence). CDR3 size: 15 residues. The CDR3 DNA reads as TGTGCCAGTAGTATAATATGGTGGATCGATCAGCCCCAGCATTTT. Translation gives CASSIIWWIDQPQHF.

The gene calls are TRBV7-9 and TRBJ1-2; D is unresolved. The ends were cut back, 2 bases at V and 1 base at J, with 14 bases in the middle. This CDR3 has 16 amino acids. Germline V gene lookup returns CDR1 SEHNR and CDR2 FQNEAQ (reference sequence). The CDR3 spells CASSLSLLSSNYGYTF. The CDR3 DNA is TGTGCCAGCAGCTTATCTCTTCTAAGTAGTAACTATGGCTACACCTTC.

There are many counts of this clonotype. One junction end does not reproduce the germline sequence, and a read error may be involved. The chain employs TRBV20-1 and TRBJ2-5, with D maybe TRBD1 (6 bases). Per the germline V gene, CDR1 is DFQATT and CDR2 is SNEGSKA (reference sequence). This CDR3 spans 15 amino acids. The CDR3 loop is CSARDLKQGGETQYF. The CDR3, as DNA: TGCAGTGCTCGAGACCTTAAACAGGGCGGGGAGACCCAGTACTTC.

In this sample, this clonotype turned up many times. The CDR3 region is CASSQRAERNEQFF. The CDR3 DNA follows: TGTGCCAGCAGCCAAAGGGCGGAGAGAAATGAGCAGTTCTTC. The chain links TRBV3-1 to TRBJ2-1; no definite D call. Between the trimmed V and J ends, which lost 2 bases and 7 bases, there was a span of 12 bases. This CDR3 is 14 amino acids long. Germline V gene lookup returns CDR1 LGHDT and CDR2 YNNKEL (reference sequence).

This clonotype appeared a few times. The CDR3 bases are TGTGCCAGTAGTATCCCCACTAGCGGGGGGGCACCTGGAGAGCAGTTCTTC. Protein: CASSIPTSGGAPGEQFF. J is TRBJ2-1 and V is TRBV19; 13 nucleotides line up with TRBD2. Germline-derived CDR1 and CDR2 are LNHDA and SQIVND (reference sequence). Trimming took 3 bases from V and 10 from J; bases not matched to a gene: 12. This CDR3 region has 17 residues.

In its sample, this clonotype was seen many times. This sequence joins TRBV11-3 and TRBJ2-1, with a weak D call TRBD2 (6 bases). This CDR3 has 15 amino acids. V dropped 5 bases and J dropped 3 bases, with 14 bases sitting between them. The germline CDR1 and CDR2 sequences are SGHNT and YENEEA. The CDR3 DNA reads TGTGCCAGCAGCCCGCTAGCGAGGGACTACAATGAGCAGTTCTTC. Its translation is CASSPLARDYNEQFF. Full variable domain (missing parts from reference TRBV11-3 and TRBJ2-1): EAGVVQSPRYKIIEKKQPVAFWCNPISGHNTLYWYLQNLGQGPELLIRYENEEAVDDSQLPKDRFSAERLKGVDSTLKIQPAELGDSAVYLCASSPLARDYNEQFFGPGTRLTVL.

This clonotype was counted ten times or more. The J gene is TRBJ2-5, the V gene TRBV3-1; 13 bases match TRBD2. The CDR3 is made up of 17 amino acids. Unmatched junction bases numbered 9, after V lost 6 bases and J lost 2 bases. Looked up from germline, CDR1 is LGHDT and CDR2 is YNNKEL (reference sequence). CDR3 DNA sequence: TGTGCCAGCAGTCGTACTAGCGGGGGGGCATGGCAAGAGACCCAGTACTTC. Its protein is CASSRTSGGAWQETQYF.

This clonotype has only a few counts. The V call is TRBV6-1, the J call TRBJ1-1; D is unresolved. Germline loops: CDR1 MNHNS, CDR2 SASEGT. The CDR3 is made up of 14 amino acids. The ends were cut back, 6 bases at V and 2 bases at J, with 13 bases in the middle. CDR3 nucleotide sequence: TGTGCCAGCAGGAAGGGCCTTAGCAACACTGAAGCTTTCTTT. Amino acid sequence: CASRKGLSNTEAFF.

This clonotype was picked up many times. V and J are TRBV7-8 and TRBJ1-5; D perhaps matches TRBD1 (5 bases). Looked up from germline, CDR1 is SGHVS and CDR2 is FQNEAQ. Trimming took off 0 bases at V and 6 bases at J, with 9 bases between the two ends. CDR3 length: 14 residues. For the CDR3, the DNA is TGTGCCAGCAGCTTAGCGGGGGATCTTCAGCCCCAGCATTTT. Protein product: CASSLAGDLQPQHF.

This clonotype showed up many times. The chain carries TRBV6-1 and TRBJ1-2; unclear D gene. Between the trimmed V and J ends, which lost 1 base and 4 bases, there was a span of 10 bases. This CDR3 is 14 amino acids long. The germline gives CDR1 MNHNS, CDR2 SASEGT. Here the CDR3 DNA reads TGTGCCAGCAGTGAAGAGGCAGTCACCTATGGCTACACCTTC. This sequence encodes CASSEEAVTYGYTF.